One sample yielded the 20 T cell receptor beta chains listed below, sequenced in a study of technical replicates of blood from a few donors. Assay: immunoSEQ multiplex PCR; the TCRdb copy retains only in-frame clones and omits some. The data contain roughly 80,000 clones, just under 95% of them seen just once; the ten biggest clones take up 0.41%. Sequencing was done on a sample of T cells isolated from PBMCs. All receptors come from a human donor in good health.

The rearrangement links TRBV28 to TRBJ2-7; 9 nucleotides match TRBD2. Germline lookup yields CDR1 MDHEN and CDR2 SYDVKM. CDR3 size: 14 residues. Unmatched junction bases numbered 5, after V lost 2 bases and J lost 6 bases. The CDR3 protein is CASSLEREVSEQYF. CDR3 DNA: TGTGCCAGCAGTTTAGAGCGGGAGGTAAGCGAGCAGTACTTC.

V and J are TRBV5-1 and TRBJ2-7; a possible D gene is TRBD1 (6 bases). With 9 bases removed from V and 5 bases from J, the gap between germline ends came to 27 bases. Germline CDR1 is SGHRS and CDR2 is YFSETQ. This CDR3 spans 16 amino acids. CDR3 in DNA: TGCGCCACCCAGGCTCCCGAGGGGCAGGGGCTCAACGAGCAGTACTTC. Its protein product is CATQAPEGQGLNEQYF.

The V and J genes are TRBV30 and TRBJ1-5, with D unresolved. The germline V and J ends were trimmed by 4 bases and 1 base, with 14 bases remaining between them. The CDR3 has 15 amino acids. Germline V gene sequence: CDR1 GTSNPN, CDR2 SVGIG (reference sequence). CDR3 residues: CAWNSQAISNQPQHF. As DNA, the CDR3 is TGTGCCTGGAATTCCCAGGCGATCAGCAATCAGCCCCAGCATTTT.

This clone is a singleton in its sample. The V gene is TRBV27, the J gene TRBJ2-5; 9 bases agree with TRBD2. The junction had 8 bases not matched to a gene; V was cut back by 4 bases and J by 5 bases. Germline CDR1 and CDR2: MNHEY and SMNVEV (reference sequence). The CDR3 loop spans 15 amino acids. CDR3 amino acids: CASSSRAGGKETQYF. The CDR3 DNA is TGTGCCAGCAGTTCCCGAGCGGGAGGAAAGGAGACCCAGTACTTC.

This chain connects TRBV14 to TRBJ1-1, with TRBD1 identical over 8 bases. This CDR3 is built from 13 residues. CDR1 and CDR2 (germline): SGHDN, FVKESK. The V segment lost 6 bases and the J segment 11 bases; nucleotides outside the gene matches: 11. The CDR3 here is CASSTTRQGRAFF. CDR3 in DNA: TGTGCCAGCAGTACTACACGACAGGGGCGGGCTTTCTTT.

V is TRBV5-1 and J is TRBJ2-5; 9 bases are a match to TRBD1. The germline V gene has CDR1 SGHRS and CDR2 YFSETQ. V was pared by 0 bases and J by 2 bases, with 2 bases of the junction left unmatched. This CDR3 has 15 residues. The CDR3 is CASSLGDRAQETQYF. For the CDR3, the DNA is TGCGCCAGCAGCTTGGGGGACAGGGCTCAAGAGACCCAGTACTTC.

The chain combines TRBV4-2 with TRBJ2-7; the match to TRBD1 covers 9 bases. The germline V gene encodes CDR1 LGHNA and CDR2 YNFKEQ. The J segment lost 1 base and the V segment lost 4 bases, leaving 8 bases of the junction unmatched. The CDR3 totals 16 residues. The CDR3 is CASSLTAGTGSYEQYF. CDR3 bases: TGTGCCAGCAGCCTTACAGCCGGGACAGGGTCCTACGAGCAGTACTTC.

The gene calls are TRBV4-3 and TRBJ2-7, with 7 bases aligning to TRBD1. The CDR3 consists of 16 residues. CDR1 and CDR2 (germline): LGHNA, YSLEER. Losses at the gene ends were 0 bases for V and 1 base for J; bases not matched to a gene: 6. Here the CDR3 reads CASSQDGRQGSYEQYF. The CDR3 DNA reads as TGCGCCAGCAGCCAAGACGGTCGACAGGGATCCTACGAGCAGTACTTC.

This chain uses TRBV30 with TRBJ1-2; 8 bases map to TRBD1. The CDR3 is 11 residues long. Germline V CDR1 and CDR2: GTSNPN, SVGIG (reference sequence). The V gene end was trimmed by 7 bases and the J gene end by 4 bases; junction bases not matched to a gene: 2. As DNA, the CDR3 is TGTGCCTTAGGACAGGGCTATGGCTACACCTTC. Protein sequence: CALGQGYGYTF.

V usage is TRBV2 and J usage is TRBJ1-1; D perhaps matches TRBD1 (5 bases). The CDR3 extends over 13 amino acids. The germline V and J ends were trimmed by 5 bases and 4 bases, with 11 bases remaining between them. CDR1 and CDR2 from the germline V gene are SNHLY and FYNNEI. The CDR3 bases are TGTGCCAGCAGTTTTACAGGAATCACTGAAGCTTTCTTT. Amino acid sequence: CASSFTGITEAFF.

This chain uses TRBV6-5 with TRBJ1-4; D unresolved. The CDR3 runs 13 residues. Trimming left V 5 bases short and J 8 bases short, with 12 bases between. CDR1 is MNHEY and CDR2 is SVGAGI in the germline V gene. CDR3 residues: CASSIGSGEKLFF. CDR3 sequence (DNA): TGTGCCAGCAGTATAGGGAGTGGGGAAAAACTGTTTTTT.

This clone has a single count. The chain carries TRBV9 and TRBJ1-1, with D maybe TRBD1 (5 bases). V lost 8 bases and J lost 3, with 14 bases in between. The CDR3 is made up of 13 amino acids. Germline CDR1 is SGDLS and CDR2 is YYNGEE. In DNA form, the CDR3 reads TGTGCCAGTGACGGGGGAGACGACACTGAAGCTTTCTTT. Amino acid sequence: CASDGGDDTEAFF.

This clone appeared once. The CDR3 nucleotides read TGTGCCAGCAGCCAAGATCTGGGGGCAGGGCCAATGTTAAACACCATATATTTT. Its protein is CASSQDLGAGPMLNTIYF. The chain links TRBV14 to TRBJ1-3, with a weak D call TRBD1 (6 bases). Germline CDR1 is SGHDN and CDR2 is FVKESK. CDR3 length: 18 amino acids. Deletions cut 0 bases from V and 6 bases from J, with 21 bases between.

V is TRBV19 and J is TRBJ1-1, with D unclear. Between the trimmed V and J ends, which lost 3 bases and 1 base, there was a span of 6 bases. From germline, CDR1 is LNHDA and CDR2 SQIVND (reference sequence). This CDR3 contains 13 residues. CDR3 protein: CASSIGGNTEAFF. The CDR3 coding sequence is TGTGCCAGTAGTATCGGTGGGAACACTGAAGCTTTCTTT.

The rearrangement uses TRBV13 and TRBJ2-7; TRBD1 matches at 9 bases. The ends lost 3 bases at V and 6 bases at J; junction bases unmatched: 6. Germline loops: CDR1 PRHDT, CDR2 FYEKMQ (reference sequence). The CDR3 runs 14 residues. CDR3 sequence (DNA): TGTGCCAGCAGCTTTATGGGACAGGGTGTCGAGCAGTACTTC. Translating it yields CASSFMGQGVEQYF.

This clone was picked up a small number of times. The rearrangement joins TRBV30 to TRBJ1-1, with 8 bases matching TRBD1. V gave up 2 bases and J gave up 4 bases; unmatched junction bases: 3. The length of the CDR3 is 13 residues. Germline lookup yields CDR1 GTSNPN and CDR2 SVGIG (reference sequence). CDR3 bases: TGTGCCTGGAGTAGGACAGGGATCACTGAAGCTTTCTTT. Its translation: CAWSRTGITEAFF.

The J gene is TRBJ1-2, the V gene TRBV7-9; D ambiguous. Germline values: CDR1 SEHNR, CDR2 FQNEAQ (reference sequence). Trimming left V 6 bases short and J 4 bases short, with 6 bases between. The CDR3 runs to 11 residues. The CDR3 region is CASSSGYGYTF. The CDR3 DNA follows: TGTGCCAGCAGTTCGGGCTATGGCTACACCTTC.

The CDR3 DNA reads as TGTGCCAGCAGTCAGGACAGAAGCACCGGGGAGCTGTTTTTT. It encodes CASSQDRSTGELFF. The rearrangement links TRBV6-4 to TRBJ2-2; tentatively, D is TRBD1 (6 bases). V lost 5 bases and J 4 bases, leaving 11 bases between the germline ends. The CDR3 runs 14 residues. From germline, CDR1 is MRHNA and CDR2 SNTAGT.

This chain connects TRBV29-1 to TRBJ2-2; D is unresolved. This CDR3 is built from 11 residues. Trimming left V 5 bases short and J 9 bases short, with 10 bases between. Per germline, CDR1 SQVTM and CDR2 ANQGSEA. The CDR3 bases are TGCAGCGTTTTATTCGGGTGGGAGCTGTTTTTT. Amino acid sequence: CSVLFGWELFF.

CDR3 DNA sequence: TGTGCCAGCAGCCTCGGACTAGCGGGAGCGTCCGGGGAGCTGTTTTTT. Its translation is CASSLGLAGASGELFF. The V and J genes are TRBV7-3 and TRBJ2-2, with 13 bases lining up with TRBD2. The V segment lost 5 bases and the J segment 6 bases; nucleotides outside the gene matches: 6. Germline CDR1 SGHTA, CDR2 FQGTGA. The CDR3 has 16 amino acids. Full variable domain (missing parts from reference TRBV7-3 and TRBJ2-2): GAGVSQTPSNKVTEKGKYVELRCDPISGHTALYWYRQSLGQGPEFLIYFQGTGAADDSGLPNDRFFAVRPEGSVSTLKIQRTERGDSAVYLCASSLGLAGASGELFFGEGSRLTVL.